The subject of this entry is one TCR beta chain. Antigen specificity is unknown. Germline V gene data show CDR1 as DFQATT and CDR2 as SNEGSKA (reference sequence). J gave up 6 bases and V 2 bases, and 6 bases lay outside the gene matches. The CDR3 is 14 residues long. Conversion of TCR transcripts into cDNA relied on 5'RACE template switching, which added a universal primer site and UMIs. TCRdb re-called the 5' RACE reads with MiXCR, one entry per CDR3 protein. Seen here are roughly 240,000 distinct CDR3 sequences, 6.7% observed once, and the top ten hold roughly 1%. These data originate in a study of T cells after yellow fever vaccination. General study results and limits: Reappearance after the booster was observed for most primary-vaccination clones (around 96% CD4, over 70% CD8).

The chain recombines TRBV20-1 with TRBJ2-3, with 9 bases that match TRBD1. Source: CD4+ T cells sorted from PBMCs, taken on the day of the yellow fever booster vaccination. The TCR originated in a man aged 25 to 40 who received the YFV17D yellow fever vaccine. The chain's CDR3 is CSARRWDRVDTQYF. CDR3 in DNA: TGCAGTGCTAGACGGTGGGACAGGGTGGATACGCAGTATTTT.